The 26 T cell receptor beta chains below were found in one sample sequenced in a study of identical twins. TCRdb reprocessed the 5' RACE reads via MiXCR and lists one record per CDR3 protein. This sample has 250,000 to 300,000 distinct CDR3 sequences, with roughly 9.7% found just once. These data were also reused for a study on yellow fever vaccine responses in identical twins.

The sample taken for sequencing was CD8+ T cells sorted from blood. All receptors derive from a woman aged 18-29 years in good health.

The CDR3 sequence: CASSDRLSGLSASTDTQYF. Written as DNA, the CDR3 is TGTGCCAGCAGTGACCGACTTAGCGGACTTTCAGCTAGCACAGATACGCAGTATTTT. This chain links TRBV2 with TRBJ2-3, with D perhaps matching TRBD2 (6 bases). Germline V gene lookup returns CDR1 SNHLY and CDR2 FYNNEI. CDR3 length: 19 residues. Trimming removed 3 bases from V and 0 bases from J, with 22 bases in between.

This chain uses TRBV29-1 with TRBJ2-3; D is unresolved. CDR3 length: 13 residues. Germline V lookup: CDR1 SQVTM, CDR2 ANQGSEA. V was clipped by 2 bases and J by 2 bases, with 8 bases between them. CDR3 residues: CSVEQLYTDTQYF. The CDR3 nucleotides read TGCAGCGTTGAACAGCTGTACACAGATACGCAGTATTTT.

This clonotype has more than one count but fewer than ten. V usage is TRBV4-1 and J usage is TRBJ2-4; D is undetermined. Germline V CDR1 and CDR2: MGHRA, YSYEKL. Trimming removed 5 bases from V and 1 base from J, with 18 bases in between. CDR3 length: 17 residues. CDR3 sequence reads: CASSLLVESGAKNIQYF. CDR3 in DNA: TGCGCCAGCAGCTTACTGGTGGAGTCCGGGGCCAAAAACATTCAGTACTTC.

The rearrangement joins TRBV5-4 to TRBJ1-6; D gene uncertain. From germline, CDR1 is SGHNT and CDR2 YYREEE (reference sequence). This CDR3 contains 15 residues. The V end was cut by 4 bases, the J end by 3 bases, with 11 bases between. The chain's CDR3 is CASSMWLVYNSPLHF. The CDR3 DNA sequence: TGTGCCAGCAGCATGTGGCTGGTCTATAATTCACCCCTCCACTTT.

The chain has TRBV7-6 and TRBJ1-1; D is ambiguous. There are 16 residues in the CDR3. Germline CDR1 is SGHVS and CDR2 is FNYEAQ. V lost 3 bases, J lost 1 base, and 15 bases lay in between. CDR3: CASSFAREGGNTEAFF. The CDR3 DNA reads TGTGCCAGCAGCTTCGCCCGGGAGGGTGGGAACACTGAAGCTTTCTTT.

J is TRBJ2-7 and V is TRBV7-3; D is perhaps TRBD1 or TRBD2 (5 bases each). Per the germline V gene, CDR1 is SGHTA and CDR2 is FQGTGA. Trimming took off 5 bases at V and 4 bases at J, with 12 bases between the two ends. The CDR3 contains 13 residues. The CDR3 region is CASSPRWGYEQYF. CDR3 nucleotide sequence: TGTGCCAGCAGCCCACGCTGGGGGTACGAGCAGTACTTC.

This clonotype has a count of ten or more. The V gene is TRBV29-1, the J gene TRBJ2-3, with a weak D call TRBD2 (5 bases). V was trimmed by 4 bases and J by 2 bases, leaving 13 bases between them. Per the germline V gene, CDR1 is SQVTM and CDR2 is ANQGSEA. This CDR3 region has 14 residues. CDR3 bases: TGCAGCGTTGTGTCAGCGGACCACACAGATACGCAGTATTTT. This gives the protein CSVVSADHTDTQYF.

This clonotype was counted only a few times. V gene TRBV20-1 combines with J gene TRBJ1-1; D is uncertain. Germline lookup yields CDR1 DFQATT and CDR2 SNEGSKA (reference sequence). There are 16 residues in the CDR3. The germline V and J ends were trimmed by 2 bases and 2 bases, with 18 bases remaining between them. The CDR3 region is CSARYVAPGSNTEAFF. CDR3 nucleotide sequence: TGCAGTGCTAGATACGTGGCTCCGGGCTCCAACACTGAAGCTTTCTTT.

This clonotype was picked up many times. This chain uses TRBV2 with TRBJ2-5, with 14 bases identical to TRBD2. The CDR3 is 15 residues long. The V and J ends lost 9 bases and 3 bases, in that order; junction bases with no gene match: 6. The germline CDR1 and CDR2 sequences are SNHLY and FYNNEI. The CDR3 nucleotides read TGTGCCAGAACCCGACTAGCGGGGGGGGAAGAGACCCAGTACTTC. It is translated as CARTRLAGGEETQYF.

This clonotype was picked up many times. This chain connects TRBV20-1 to TRBJ2-7; maybe TRBD2 (5 bases). Trimming removed 0 bases from V and 2 bases from J, with 14 bases in between. Looked up from germline, CDR1 is DFQATT and CDR2 is SNEGSKA (reference sequence). CDR3 length: 15 residues. Written as DNA, the CDR3 is TGCAGTGCTAGAGAACCACTAGGATCCACCTACGAGCAGTACTTC. Translating it yields CSAREPLGSTYEQYF.

A few counts support this clonotype. This chain joins TRBV12-3 or TRBV12-4 and TRBJ2-1, with D tentatively TRBD2 (6 bases). The germline V and J ends were trimmed by 1 base and 6 bases, with 10 bases remaining between them. CDR3 size: 14 residues. CDR3 sequence (DNA): TGTGCCAGCAGTTTAGGCGGGGCGCCCAATGAGCAGTTCTTC. Protein: CASSLGGAPNEQFF.

This chain joins TRBV7-9 and TRBJ2-3; tentative D call: TRBD1 (6 bases). This CDR3 is built from 14 residues. Germline values: CDR1 SEHNR, CDR2 FQNEAQ (reference sequence). V was shortened by 5 bases and J by 5 bases, with 14 bases between the two germline ends. CDR3 residues: CASSVPGVGDTQYF. As DNA, the CDR3 is TGTGCCAGCAGCGTACCAGGGGTGGGAGATACGCAGTATTTT.

This chain connects TRBV20-1 to TRBJ2-7; D is undetermined. Germline V gives CDR1 DFQATT, CDR2 SNEGSKA (reference sequence). The V end was cut by 6 bases, the J end by 3 bases, with 9 bases between. The CDR3 extends over 11 amino acids. The CDR3 is CSAPTGYEQYF. The CDR3 coding sequence is TGCAGTGCGCCCACGGGCTACGAGCAGTACTTC.

V is TRBV7-2 and J is TRBJ2-3, with D unresolved. The germline gives CDR1 SGHTA, CDR2 FQGNSA. The V and J ends lost 1 base and 1 base respectively, with 12 bases between them. The CDR3 loop spans 16 amino acids. The CDR3 bases are TGTGCCAGCAGCTTAGGTCTTTCGTCCGGCACAGATACGCAGTATTTT. This codes for CASSLGLSSGTDTQYF. Combining the CDR3 with reference TRBV7-2 and TRBJ2-3 gives the whole variable domain GAGVSQSPSNKVTEKGKDVELRCDPISGHTALYWYRQSLGQGLEFLIYFQGNSAPDKSGLPSDRFSAERTGGSVSTLTIQRTQQEDSAVYLCASSLGLSSGTDTQYFGPGTRLTVL.

The sample holds many counts of this clonotype. The chain joins TRBV29-1 to TRBJ2-1; 7 nucleotides line up with TRBD2. CDR1 is SQVTM and CDR2 is ANQGSEA in the germline V gene. The CDR3 loop spans 14 amino acids. Trimming took 7 bases from V and 0 from J; bases not matched to a gene: 6. The CDR3 loop is CSACSGPSYNEQFF. Here the CDR3 DNA reads TGCAGCGCCTGTAGCGGGCCCTCCTACAATGAGCAGTTCTTC.

CDR3 DNA sequence: TGTGCCAGCAGCTTGTCGATAGGGGGACCCCAAGAGACCCAGTACTTC. Its protein is CASSLSIGGPQETQYF. The chain has TRBV5-5 and TRBJ2-5; the D gene is possibly TRBD1 (6 bases). The V end was cut by 1 base, the J end by 1 base, with 14 bases between. The CDR3 covers 16 residues. CDR1 SGHKS and CDR2 YYEKEE come from the germline V gene (reference sequence).

CDR3 sequence reads: CASSPNSWKDNEQFF. In nucleotides, the CDR3 is TGTGCCAGCAGCCCAAACTCCTGGAAAGACAATGAGCAGTTCTTC. The V call is TRBV13, the J call TRBJ2-1; D unclear. This CDR3 comprises 15 residues. The germline CDR1 and CDR2 sequences are PRHDT and FYEKMQ (reference sequence). Deletions cut 5 bases from V and 5 bases from J, with 16 bases between.

This clonotype turned up a few times. The chain employs TRBV12-3 or TRBV12-4 and TRBJ2-4; the D gene is possibly TRBD1 (5 bases). Trimming stripped 6 bases from V and 0 bases from J, with 9 bases between. The CDR3 covers 14 residues. This CDR3 is CASSKQVAKNIQYF. In nucleotides, the CDR3 is TGTGCCAGCAGCAAACAGGTAGCCAAAAACATTCAGTACTTC.

This clonotype occurred many times. This chain links TRBV5-1 with TRBJ2-1; the match to TRBD2 covers 10 bases. The CDR3 is 18 residues long. V was clipped by 0 bases and J by 6 bases; unmatched bases: 12. Germline loops: CDR1 SGHRS, CDR2 YFSETQ. The CDR3 nucleotides read TGCGCCAGCAGCTTGGCCGGGCTAGCGGGAGTCACCGCCAATGAGCAGTTCTTC. This sequence encodes CASSLAGLAGVTANEQFF.

This clonotype was found many times. The chain has TRBV29-1 and TRBJ2-2; D is ambiguous. V was pared by 4 bases and J by 1 base, with 4 bases between. This CDR3 contains 12 residues. From germline, CDR1 is SQVTM and CDR2 ANQGSEA. The CDR3, as DNA: TGCAGCGTTGTCTGGAACACCGGGGAGCTGTTTTTT. It specifies CSVVWNTGELFF.

The table lists this clonotype with a few counts. J is TRBJ2-7 and V is TRBV4-1; 10 bases align to TRBD2. The CDR3 covers 15 residues. J gave up 5 bases and V 4 bases, and 8 bases lay outside the gene matches. Germline values: CDR1 MGHRA, CDR2 YSYEKL. CDR3 sequence (DNA): TGCGCCAGCAGCCTGAAAGCGGGAGGGCCCGACGAGCAGTACTTC. This encodes CASSLKAGGPDEQYF.

This clonotype appeared a few times. The V gene is TRBV29-1, the J gene TRBJ2-4; a weak D match, TRBD1 (5 bases). The V gene's germline CDR1 is SQVTM and CDR2 ANQGSEA. With 1 base removed from V and 0 bases from J, the gap between germline ends came to 13 bases. The CDR3 consists of 16 residues. This chain's CDR3 is CSVEAGRELAKNIQYF. The CDR3 DNA sequence: TGCAGCGTTGAAGCTGGCAGGGAACTAGCCAAAAACATTCAGTACTTC.

This clonotype appeared a few times. The V call is TRBV13, the J call TRBJ1-1, with no clear D. Germline assignment: CDR1 PRHDT and CDR2 FYEKMQ (reference sequence). The CDR3 contains 13 residues. V lost 6 bases to trimming and J lost 4 bases, with 12 bases between them. The CDR3 reads CASSGRKPTEAFF. Here the CDR3 DNA reads TGTGCCAGCAGTGGACGTAAACCCACTGAAGCTTTCTTT.

This rearrangement joins TRBV11-1 to TRBJ2-1; 8 bases fit TRBD2. Trimming at V came to 4 bases and at J to 8 bases, leaving 16 bases not matched to a gene. The germline gives CDR1 SGHAT, CDR2 FQDESV (reference sequence). This CDR3 has 17 amino acids. CDR3: CASSWATGTRVSDEQFF. The CDR3 nucleotides are TGTGCCAGCAGCTGGGCAACCGGGACTAGAGTGAGTGATGAGCAGTTCTTC. Based on the CDR3 plus reference TRBV11-1 and TRBJ2-1, the full variable domain is EAEVAQSPRYKITEKSQAVAFWCDPISGHATLYWYRQILGQGPELLVQFQDESVVDDSQLPKDRFSAERLKGVDSTLKIQPAELGDSAMYLCASSWATGTRVSDEQFFGPGTRLTVL.

This clonotype came up many times. This rearrangement joins TRBV30 to TRBJ2-2; D is perhaps TRBD2 (6 bases). This CDR3 spans 15 amino acids. The germline V and J ends were trimmed by 1 base and 3 bases, with 12 bases remaining between them. The germline V gene encodes CDR1 GTSNPN and CDR2 SVGIG (reference sequence). The CDR3 reads CAWSGRGRDTGELFF. The CDR3 nucleotides are TGTGCCTGGAGTGGGCGGGGTCGGGACACCGGGGAGCTGTTTTTT.

This clonotype has a count of ten or more. The chain is built from TRBV29-1 and TRBJ2-1; no definite D call. Looked up from germline, CDR1 is SQVTM and CDR2 is ANQGSEA. This CDR3 comprises 16 residues. The V end was cut by 1 base, the J end by 0 bases, with 13 bases between. Here the CDR3 DNA reads TGCAGCGTTGAAGTTGTGGGGTACCGCTCCTACAATGAGCAGTTCTTC. This sequence encodes CSVEVVGYRSYNEQFF.